The rows below give T cell receptor beta chains drawn from one sample of a study of identifying expanded T cells in peripheral blood. TCRdb keeps only in-frame clones here, not all; method: immunoSEQ multiplex PCR. This table holds about 110,000 clones, about 85% found once. Specimen: blood. The source of these receptors is a person between 18 and 70 years old in good health. The CDR3 runs from the conserved cysteine through the conserved F or W. The order of the fields is V gene, D gene, clone size, J gene, CDR3 DNA, CDR3 protein. The D gene is left open where the match is weak. The size of a clone is reported for some rows only, either as once, few or many, or as a class for expanded clones.

>TRBV28|TRBD1|once|TRBJ2-5
TGTGCCAGCAGCCATCCACTGGGACAGGCGGGAGAGACCCAGTACTTC
CASSHPLGQAGETQYF
>TRBV4-2|-|-|TRBJ1-2
TGTGCCAGCAGCCAAGATGGCCAGTATGGCTACACCTTC
CASSQDGQYGYTF
>TRBV11-2|-|-|TRBJ2-5
TGTGCCAGCAGCTTAGAGTTAGGGGGTGGACAGTACTTC
CASSLELGGGQYF
>TRBV7-8|-|-|TRBJ2-1
TGTGCCAGCAGCGCGGGGAGCTCCTACAATGAGCAGTTCTTC
CASSAGSSYNEQFF
>TRBV2|-|once|TRBJ1-3
TGTGCCAGCAGCACCTCTGGAAACACCATATATTTT
CASSTSGNTIYF
>TRBV19|TRBD1|-|TRBJ2-1
TGTGCCAGTAGTATCTATTCAGGACAGGGCGCGAGCCATGAGCAGTTCTTC
CASSIYSGQGASHEQFF
>TRBV18|-|-|TRBJ1-4
TGTGCCAGCTCACCAGCCCGAGCAAGCGAAAAACTGTTTTTT
CASSPARASEKLFF
>TRBV25-1|-|-|TRBJ2-5
TGTGCCAGCAGTGCCCAAGAGACCCAGTACTTC
CASSAQETQYF
>TRBV5-1|-|-|TRBJ2-1
TGCGCCAGCAGCTTGGTATCAGGGTACAATGAGCAGTTCTTC
CASSLVSGYNEQFF
>TRBV27|-|-|TRBJ1-5
TGTGCCAGCAGTCCGACCTCGGGACCGAAGAATCAGCCCCAGCATTTT
CASSPTSGPKNQPQHF
>TRBV30|-|-|TRBJ2-7
TGTGCCTGGAGAAAGGGGATCTACGAGCAGTACTTC
CAWRKGIYEQYF
>TRBV15|TRBD2|-|TRBJ2-3
TGTGCCACCAGCAGAGATATTGGTGGGCGGGAGGGCCTGATTCGGTATTTT
CATSRDIGGREGLIRYF
>TRBV10-3|-|-|TRBJ1-1
TGTGCCATCAGTGGTAAACAGCCGAACACTGAAGCTTTCTTT
CAISGKQPNTEAFF
>TRBV11-3|-|-|TRBJ1-1
TGTGCCAGCAGCCCAGGGGTGAACACTGAAGCTTTCTTT
CASSPGVNTEAFF
>TRBV7-9|TRBD1|once|TRBJ2-1
TGTGCCAGCAGCGACAGGGGGACTTCGGATGAGCAGTTCTTC
CASSDRGTSDEQFF
>TRBV9|TRBD2|-|TRBJ2-1
TGTGCCAGCAGCGAAAGCGGGAGGGCCGAAGAGCAGTTCTTC
CASSESGRAEEQFF
>TRBV7-2|TRBD1|once|TRBJ2-2
TGTGCCAGCAAGGCCGGGACAGGGAATACCGGGGAGCTGTTTTTT
CASKAGTGNTGELFF